This TCR beta chain was recovered during a study of human T cells and chemical hapten exposure. CDR1 is DFQATT, CDR2 SNEGSKA, per germline (reference sequence). The V gene lost 1 base and the J gene lost 4 bases, with 17 bases spanning the gap. CDR3 length: 16 amino acids. Specified time point: patch test 1, 2 weeks after DPC sensitization. Treatment given: therapeutic diphenylcyclopropenone sensitization with weekly scalp DPC. A single record per CDR3 protein comes from TCRdb applying MiXCR to the RACE reads. Counted here are just over 80,000 distinct CDR3 sequences, around a tenth occurring once; the ten biggest clones make up approximately 4%.

The TCR originated in a woman aged 50 to 60 with alopecia areata. Some clones in this sample may be carry-over from other donors' samples. The sample was whole blood, taken in connection with sensitization to the hapten diphenylcyclopropenone (DPC). The chain employs TRBV20-1 and TRBJ1-3; D remains unclear. CDR3 sequence (DNA): TGCAGTGCTAGAGTCTGGGCAGGCGCGTTGGGAAACACCATATATTTT. The encoded protein is CSARVWAGALGNTIYF.